The 7 T cell receptor beta chains listed next were all sequenced from one sample in a study of T-cell reconstitution after alpha-beta-depleted transplantation in children. The TCRbeta library was prepared with unique molecular identifiers. From the PCR reads, TCRdb called clonotypes with MiXCR, one entry per CDR3 protein. The sample shows approximately 270,000 distinct CDR3 sequences, under 30% of them seen only once. The source was PBMCs, mostly from graft donor cells, collected 360 days after TCRalphabeta/CD19-depleted stem cell transplant. Receptors originate from a female patient aged 2-10 years who had a stem cell transplant for congenital amegakaryocytic thrombocytopenia, so the T cells may come from the graft donor.

The chain joins TRBV29-1 to TRBJ1-4; TRBD1 agrees at 7 bases. This CDR3 contains 12 residues. The V and J ends lost 3 bases and 15 bases, in that order; junction bases with no gene match: 10. The germline gives CDR1 SQVTM, CDR2 ANQGSEA. CDR3 DNA sequence: TGCAGCGTTGAGGTTTCGGGGACAGCTATGTTTTTT. As protein: CSVEVSGTAMFF.

The chain has TRBV11-2 and TRBJ1-1; the D gene is possibly TRBD1 (6 bases). The CDR3 contains 13 residues. The germline V and J ends were trimmed by 5 bases and 6 bases, with 13 bases remaining between them. The germline gives CDR1 SGHAT, CDR2 FQNNGV. CDR3 amino acids: CASSRRGSSEAFF. CDR3 DNA sequence: TGTGCCAGCAGCCGGAGGGGGTCTTCTGAAGCTTTCTTT.

This clonotype was observed a handful of times. The chain couples TRBV21-1 to TRBJ2-6; the table's D call, TRBD2, has no DNA check behind it. TRBV21-1 is deemed a pseudogene. This CDR3 has 20 residues. The CDR3 coding sequence is TGTGCCAGCAGCAGGGCACACCCGGGACTAGCGGGAGTTGGGGCCAACGTCCTGACTTTC. Amino acid sequence: CASSRAHPGLAGVGANVLTF.

This clonotype was observed once. This chain connects TRBV15 to TRBJ1-2; D might be TRBD1 (6 bases). From germline, CDR1 is LNHNV and CDR2 YYDKDF (reference sequence). V was pared by 1 base and J by 0 bases, with 9 bases between. This CDR3 has 15 amino acids. The CDR3 here is CATSRGDTTNYGYTF. The CDR3 coding sequence is TGTGCCACCAGCAGAGGGGACACCACTAACTATGGCTACACCTTC.

J is TRBJ2-1 and V is TRBV11-2; 12 positions agree with TRBD2. The CDR3 is made up of 17 amino acids. Trimming took 1 base from V and 4 from J; bases not matched to a gene: 5. Germline V lookup: CDR1 SGHAT, CDR2 FQNNGV. The CDR3: CASSLVPSGRAYNEQFF. The CDR3 DNA reads as TGTGCCAGCAGCTTAGTACCTAGCGGGAGGGCATACAATGAGCAGTTCTTC.

This clonotype has only a few counts. This sequence joins TRBV3-1 and TRBJ1-2; D is possibly TRBD1 (6 bases). CDR1 LGHDT and CDR2 YNNKEL come from the germline V gene (reference sequence). This CDR3 contains 18 residues. V lost 0 bases and J 2 bases, leaving 19 bases between the germline ends. CDR3 DNA sequence: TGTGCCAGCAGCCAAGATTATGGGGGCCTCTCACCAAACTATGGCTACACCTTC. Encoded protein: CASSQDYGGLSPNYGYTF.

The rearrangement joins TRBV29-1 to TRBJ2-1; 8 bases map to TRBD2. The CDR3 runs to 15 residues. Germline CDR1 reads SQVTM; CDR2 reads ANQGSEA. The ends lost 6 bases at V and 4 bases at J; junction bases unmatched: 11. The CDR3 is CSVTRGGRRYNEQFF. CDR3 nucleotides: TGCAGCGTCACACGGGGGGGCCGGCGGTACAATGAGCAGTTCTTC.